One T cell receptor (beta chain) is described in this entry. What it binds is not known. These data are taken from a study of cytomegalovirus exposure and HLA in healthy donors. Study in general: Some 85 million unique TCRs, all from HLA-typed donors, were included in an early release of the data. Study results and limitations: Reports state that TCR beta sequences accurately predicted most subjects' HLA-A and HLA-B alleles. Among donors in an Asian-associated ancestry cluster, a later analysis reportedly found fewer N-insertions than the approximately 700-donor mean. A later analysis linked 15,000 to 20,000 TCR beta sequences to HLA alleles at 0.05 false discovery rate.

With 2 bases clipped from V and 2 bases from J, the junction kept 3 bases outside the gene matches. Germline V CDR1 and CDR2: MNHEY, SVGAGI. The CDR3 sequence is 15 residues long. It was with 60 Vbeta and 13 Jbeta primers that the PCR ran. The table came from immunoSEQ multiplex PCR; TCRdb's copy has only in-frame clones and leaves some out. The table lists roughly 150,000 clones, 72% of them singletons. This clonotype was obtained from a man between 35 and 55 years old in good health and CMV-seronegative. V is TRBV6-5 and J is TRBJ2-1; the match to TRBD2 covers 7 bases. Sequencing was performed on PBMCs. CDR3 sequence: CASSYMAGAYNEQFF. Here the CDR3 DNA reads TGTGCCAGCAGTTACATGGCGGGAGCCTACAATGAGCAGTTCTTC.